This TCR beta chain appears in the sequencing data of a study of T cell changes during pregnancy in multiple sclerosis. This CDR3 is built from 16 residues. Profiled with immunoSEQ multiplex PCR; TCRdb holds only in-frame clones, not every one. The repertoire includes 50,000 or so clones, approximately 95% of them detected once, and approximately 5.6% sits in the top ten. This receptor was taken from a female donor with multiple sclerosis, enrolled in a pregnancy study. This specimen consisted of CD8+ T cells from peripheral blood mononuclear cells, obtained in the first trimester of pregnancy. This chain uses TRBV21-1 with TRBJ1-1; the table's D call of TRBD1 was not tested on the DNA. TRBV21-1 has pseudogene status. Here the CDR3 reads CASILGGQARGRRAFF. The CDR3 bases are TGTGCCAGCATCCTAGGGGGACAGGCTCGAGGAAGGAGGGCTTTCTTT.